Following are 3 T cell receptor beta chains from one sample sequenced in a study of shared T cell receptors in the human thymus. Clones were read by immunoSEQ multiplex PCR, and TCRdb kept only the in-frame ones, dropping some. This repertoire shows hundreds of thousands of clones, approximately 90% found once; its top ten account for about 0.01%. The same data also went into a second study, on human thymus T cells.

The specimen sequenced was thymocytes. The receptors were gathered from a boy in the first two years of life with a congenital heart defect.

J is TRBJ1-4 and V is TRBV15; a possible D gene is TRBD1 (6 bases). Trimming removed 7 bases from V and 5 bases from J, with 17 bases in between. Germline-derived CDR1 and CDR2 are LNHNV and YYDKDF (reference sequence). This CDR3 comprises 15 residues. CDR3 in amino acids: CATTRTQGPNEKLFF. The CDR3 DNA reads TGTGCCACCACTAGGACCCAGGGGCCAAATGAAAAACTGTTTTTT.

The V call is TRBV4-3, the J call TRBJ1-2; possible D gene TRBD1, 5 bases. Trimming left V 0 bases short and J 2 bases short, with 7 bases between. The CDR3 loop spans 14 amino acids. From germline, CDR1 is LGHNA and CDR2 YSLEER. The CDR3 DNA is TGCGCCAGCAGCCAAGATGCAGGGAACTATGGCTACACCTTC. This translates into CASSQDAGNYGYTF.

This chain uses TRBV11-3 with TRBJ2-2; TRBD2 matches at 8 bases. In germline, CDR1 is SGHNT, CDR2 YENEEA. The CDR3 contains 16 residues. Trimming at V came to 2 bases and at J to 8 bases, leaving 10 bases not matched to a gene. The CDR3: CASSLSVGLERGELFF. The CDR3 bases are TGTGCCAGCAGCTTATCGGTGGGACTAGAGAGGGGGGAGCTGTTTTTT.